This TCR beta chain was recovered during a study of blood T cell repertoires in COVID-19. Measured with immunoSEQ multiplex PCR; TCRdb has only the in-frame clones, and not every one. The data hold about 130,000 clones, with 75% to 90% observed a single time. The CDR3 totals 15 residues. Trimming removed 5 bases at V and 3 bases at J, with 17 bases between. Per the germline V gene, CDR1 is SGHRS and CDR2 is YFSETQ. The sample taken for sequencing was PBMCs or T cells enriched from blood (not recorded which). The chain uses TRBV5-1 and TRBJ2-5; tentative D call: TRBD2 (7 bases). This clonotype was obtained from a woman in her fifties or sixties who had recovered from COVID-19. The CDR3 coding sequence is TGCGCCAGCAGACCAGTGGGGAGGGGGGAAGAGACCCAGTACTTC. Translated, it gives CASRPVGRGEETQYF.